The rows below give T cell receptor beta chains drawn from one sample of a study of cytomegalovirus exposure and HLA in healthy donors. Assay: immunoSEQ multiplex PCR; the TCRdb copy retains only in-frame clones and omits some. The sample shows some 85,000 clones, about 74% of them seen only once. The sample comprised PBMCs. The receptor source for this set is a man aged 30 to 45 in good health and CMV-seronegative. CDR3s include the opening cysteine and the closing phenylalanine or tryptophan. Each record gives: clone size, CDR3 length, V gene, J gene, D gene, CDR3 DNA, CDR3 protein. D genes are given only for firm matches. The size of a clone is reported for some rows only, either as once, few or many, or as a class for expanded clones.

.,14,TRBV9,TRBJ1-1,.,TGTGCCAGCAGCAACCGACAGCGCGGGGTAGCAGCTTTCTTT,CASSNRQRGVAAFF
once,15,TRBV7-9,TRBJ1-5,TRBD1,TGTGCCAGCAGCCCGGGACAGCGGAGCAATCAGCCCCAGCATTTT,CASSPGQRSNQPQHF
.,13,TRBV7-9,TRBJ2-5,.,TGTGCCAGCAGCACAGCCGGTACGGAGACCCAGTACTTC,CASSTAGTETQYF
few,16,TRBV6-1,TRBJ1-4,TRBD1,TGTGCCAGCAGTGAAGGGCCAGGGACAGGGGTGGAAAAACTGTTTTTT,CASSEGPGTGVEKLFF
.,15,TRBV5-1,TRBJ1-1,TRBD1,TGCGCCAGCACGTGGACAGGGGGGGAGAACACTGAAGCTTTCTTT,CASTWTGGENTEAFF
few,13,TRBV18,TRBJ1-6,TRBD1,TGTGCCAGCTCCAGGACAGGGGTTTCACCCCTCCACTTT,CASSRTGVSPLHF
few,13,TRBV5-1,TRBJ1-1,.,TGCGCCAGCGGAAACAGGGAGAACACTGAAGCTTTCTTT,CASGNRENTEAFF
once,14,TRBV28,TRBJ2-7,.,TGTGCCAGCAGGGCGGAGCCGAAAACCTACGAGCAGTACTTC,CASRAEPKTYEQYF
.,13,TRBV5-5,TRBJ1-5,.,TGTGCCAGCAGCTTAAGCGTCAATCAGCCCCAGCATTTT,CASSLSVNQPQHF
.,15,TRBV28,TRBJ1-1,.,TGTGCCAGCAGTTTAAAACTCGTGCGGCACACTGAAGCTTTCTTT,CASSLKLVRHTEAFF
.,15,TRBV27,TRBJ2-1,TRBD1,TGTGCCAGCGGTAGCCCGGACAGGGGTTACAATGAGCAGTTCTTC,CASGSPDRGYNEQFF
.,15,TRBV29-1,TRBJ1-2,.,TGCAGCGTTGATTCTCGGTCAGGGGAGGGCTATGGCTACACCTTC,CSVDSRSGEGYGYTF
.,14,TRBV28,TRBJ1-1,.,TGTGCCACCAAGCGGGGGGTTGTGAACACTGAAGCTTTCTTT,CATKRGVVNTEAFF
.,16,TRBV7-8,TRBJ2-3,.,TGTGCCAGCAGCTCAGGGGCCACCACTAGCACAGATACGCAGTATTTT,CASSSGATTSTDTQYF
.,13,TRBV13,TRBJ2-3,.,TGTGCCAGCAGCCAACAGAGCACAGATACGCAGTATTTT,CASSQQSTDTQYF
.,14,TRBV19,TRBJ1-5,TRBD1,TGTGCCAGCAGGGGGGACAGGGGTTATCAGCCCCAGCATTTT,CASRGDRGYQPQHF
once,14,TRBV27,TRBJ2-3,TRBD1,TGTGCCAGCAGTTTTGGACAGGGCACAGATACGCAGTATTTT,CASSFGQGTDTQYF
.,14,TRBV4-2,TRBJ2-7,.,TGTGCCAGCAGCCCTCAAAGTCGGGACTACGAGCAGTACTTC,CASSPQSRDYEQYF
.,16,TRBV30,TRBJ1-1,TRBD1,TGTGCCTGTCGGGACAGGGCTTCAAAAGGGAATACTGAAGCTTTCTTT,CACRDRASKGNTEAFF
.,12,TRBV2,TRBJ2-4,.,TGTGCCAGCGGCTTAGCCAAAAACATTCAGTACTTC,CASGLAKNIQYF
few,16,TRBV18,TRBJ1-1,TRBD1,TGTGCCAGCTCCCTCTACAGGACAGGGGGCAACACTGAAGCTTTCTTT,CASSLYRTGGNTEAFF
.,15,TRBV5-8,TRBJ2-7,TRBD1,TGTGCCAGCAGCTTGGAGGGACAGGGAAGGCGCGAGCAGTACTTC,CASSLEGQGRREQYF
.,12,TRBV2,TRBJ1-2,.,TGTGCCAGCAGGTACTCAAATAGTGGCTACACCTTC,CASRYSNSGYTF
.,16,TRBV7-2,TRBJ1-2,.,TGTGCCAGCAGCCGGGACGCCCCAGGGGTTAGCTATGGCTACACCTTC,CASSRDAPGVSYGYTF
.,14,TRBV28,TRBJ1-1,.,TGTGCCAGCAGTTTACTCAGGGGCGGCGGTGAAGCTTTCTTT,CASSLLRGGGEAFF
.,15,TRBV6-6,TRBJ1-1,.,TGTGCCAGCAGTTCCCAAGGGGCGGCGAACACTGAAGCTTTCTTT,CASSSQGAANTEAFF
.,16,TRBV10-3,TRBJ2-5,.,TGTGCCATCAGCCCGACCGCTCAGGGCTCCCAAGAGACCCAGTACTTC,CAISPTAQGSQETQYF
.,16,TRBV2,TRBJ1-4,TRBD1,TGTGCCAGCAGGACTCATCGGGACAGGGGGCTTTGGAAACTGTTTTTT,CASRTHRDRGLWKLFF
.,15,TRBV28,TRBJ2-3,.,TGTGCCAGCAGTCCCTTGGGGGGATACACAGATACGCAGTATTTT,CASSPLGGYTDTQYF
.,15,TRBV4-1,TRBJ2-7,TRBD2,TGCGCCAGCAGCCAAGATAGCGGGAGGGGGTACGAGCAGTACTTC,CASSQDSGRGYEQYF
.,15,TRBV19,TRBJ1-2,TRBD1,TGTGCCAGTAGTACCGAACAGGGGGCCAGATATGGCTACACCTTC,CASSTEQGARYGYTF
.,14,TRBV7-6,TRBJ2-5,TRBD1,TGTGCCAGCAGCCGGGACAGAAGACAAGAGACCCAGTACTTC,CASSRDRRQETQYF
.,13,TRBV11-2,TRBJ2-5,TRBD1,TGTGCCAGCAGCTTGGGGCTCAGGGGGCCGGAATACTTC,CASSLGLRGPEYF
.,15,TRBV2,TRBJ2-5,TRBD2,TGTGCCAGCAGTGCCGGGACTAGCCGTGGGGAGACCCAGTACTTC,CASSAGTSRGETQYF
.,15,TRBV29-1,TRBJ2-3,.,TGCAGCGTTTCACTTGGACAGACGAGCACAGATACGCAGTATTTT,CSVSLGQTSTDTQYF
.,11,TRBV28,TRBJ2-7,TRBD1,TGTGCCGAAGGGGGCTACTACGAGCAGTACTTC,CAEGGYYEQYF
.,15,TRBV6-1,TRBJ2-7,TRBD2,TGTGCCAGCAGTGAGGGACTAGCGGGAGTTTACGAGCAGTACTTC,CASSEGLAGVYEQYF
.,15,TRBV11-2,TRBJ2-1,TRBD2,TGTGCCAGCAGCGGTGGGGGGGGGACCTACAATGAGCAGTTCTTC,CASSGGGGTYNEQFF
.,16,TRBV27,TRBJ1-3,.,TGTGCCAGCAGTGTAACAGGATTCCACTCTGGAAACACCATATATTTT,CASSVTGFHSGNTIYF
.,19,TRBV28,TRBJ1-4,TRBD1,TGTGCCAGCAGTTCTGGCCGACAGGGTATATTTGGAACTAATGAAAAACTGTTTTTT,CASSSGRQGIFGTNEKLFF
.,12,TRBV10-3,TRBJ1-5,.,TGTGCCATCAGTGACAACAATCAGCCCCAGCATTTT,CAISDNNQPQHF
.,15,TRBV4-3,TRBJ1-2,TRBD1,TGCGCCAGCAGCCCCGGGACAGGTTTTAACTATGGCTACACCTTC,CASSPGTGFNYGYTF
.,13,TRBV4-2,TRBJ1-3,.,TGTGCCAGCAAGCCGGGGGGTGGAAACACCATATATTTT,CASKPGGGNTIYF
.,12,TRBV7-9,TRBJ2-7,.,TGTGCCAGCAGCTTAGGAGTGGGCGAGCAGTACTTC,CASSLGVGEQYF
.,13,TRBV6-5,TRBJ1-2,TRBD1,TGTGCCAGCAGGTCTGGACAGGTCTATGGCTACACCTTC,CASRSGQVYGYTF
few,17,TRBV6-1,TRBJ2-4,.,TGTGCCAGCAGTGAGGGCAGACCCCGCGCGGCCAAAAACATTCAGTACTTC,CASSEGRPRAAKNIQYF
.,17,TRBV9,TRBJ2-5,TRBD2,TGTGCCAGCAGCGTAGGGGGCGGGGGGGTCGTAAAAGAGACCCAGTACTTC,CASSVGGGGVVKETQYF
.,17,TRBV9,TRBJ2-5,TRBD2,TGTGCCAGCAGCGTAGCTAGGACTAGCGGGGACCAAGAGACCCAGTACTTC,CASSVARTSGDQETQYF
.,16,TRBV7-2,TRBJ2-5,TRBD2,TGTGCCAGCAGCTTAGTGGCGCGGGGGGGAGAAGAGACCCAGTACTTC,CASSLVARGGEETQYF
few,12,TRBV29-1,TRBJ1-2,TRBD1,TGCAGCGTTCAGACAGGGTCCTATGGCTACACCTTC,CSVQTGSYGYTF
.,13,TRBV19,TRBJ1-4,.,TGTGCCAGTAGTACTAGTAACAATGAAAAACTGTTTTTT,CASSTSNNEKLFF
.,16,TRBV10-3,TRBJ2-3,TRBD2,TGTGCCATCAGTGTTTCTAGCGGGAGTCTGACAGATACGCAGTATTTT,CAISVSSGSLTDTQYF